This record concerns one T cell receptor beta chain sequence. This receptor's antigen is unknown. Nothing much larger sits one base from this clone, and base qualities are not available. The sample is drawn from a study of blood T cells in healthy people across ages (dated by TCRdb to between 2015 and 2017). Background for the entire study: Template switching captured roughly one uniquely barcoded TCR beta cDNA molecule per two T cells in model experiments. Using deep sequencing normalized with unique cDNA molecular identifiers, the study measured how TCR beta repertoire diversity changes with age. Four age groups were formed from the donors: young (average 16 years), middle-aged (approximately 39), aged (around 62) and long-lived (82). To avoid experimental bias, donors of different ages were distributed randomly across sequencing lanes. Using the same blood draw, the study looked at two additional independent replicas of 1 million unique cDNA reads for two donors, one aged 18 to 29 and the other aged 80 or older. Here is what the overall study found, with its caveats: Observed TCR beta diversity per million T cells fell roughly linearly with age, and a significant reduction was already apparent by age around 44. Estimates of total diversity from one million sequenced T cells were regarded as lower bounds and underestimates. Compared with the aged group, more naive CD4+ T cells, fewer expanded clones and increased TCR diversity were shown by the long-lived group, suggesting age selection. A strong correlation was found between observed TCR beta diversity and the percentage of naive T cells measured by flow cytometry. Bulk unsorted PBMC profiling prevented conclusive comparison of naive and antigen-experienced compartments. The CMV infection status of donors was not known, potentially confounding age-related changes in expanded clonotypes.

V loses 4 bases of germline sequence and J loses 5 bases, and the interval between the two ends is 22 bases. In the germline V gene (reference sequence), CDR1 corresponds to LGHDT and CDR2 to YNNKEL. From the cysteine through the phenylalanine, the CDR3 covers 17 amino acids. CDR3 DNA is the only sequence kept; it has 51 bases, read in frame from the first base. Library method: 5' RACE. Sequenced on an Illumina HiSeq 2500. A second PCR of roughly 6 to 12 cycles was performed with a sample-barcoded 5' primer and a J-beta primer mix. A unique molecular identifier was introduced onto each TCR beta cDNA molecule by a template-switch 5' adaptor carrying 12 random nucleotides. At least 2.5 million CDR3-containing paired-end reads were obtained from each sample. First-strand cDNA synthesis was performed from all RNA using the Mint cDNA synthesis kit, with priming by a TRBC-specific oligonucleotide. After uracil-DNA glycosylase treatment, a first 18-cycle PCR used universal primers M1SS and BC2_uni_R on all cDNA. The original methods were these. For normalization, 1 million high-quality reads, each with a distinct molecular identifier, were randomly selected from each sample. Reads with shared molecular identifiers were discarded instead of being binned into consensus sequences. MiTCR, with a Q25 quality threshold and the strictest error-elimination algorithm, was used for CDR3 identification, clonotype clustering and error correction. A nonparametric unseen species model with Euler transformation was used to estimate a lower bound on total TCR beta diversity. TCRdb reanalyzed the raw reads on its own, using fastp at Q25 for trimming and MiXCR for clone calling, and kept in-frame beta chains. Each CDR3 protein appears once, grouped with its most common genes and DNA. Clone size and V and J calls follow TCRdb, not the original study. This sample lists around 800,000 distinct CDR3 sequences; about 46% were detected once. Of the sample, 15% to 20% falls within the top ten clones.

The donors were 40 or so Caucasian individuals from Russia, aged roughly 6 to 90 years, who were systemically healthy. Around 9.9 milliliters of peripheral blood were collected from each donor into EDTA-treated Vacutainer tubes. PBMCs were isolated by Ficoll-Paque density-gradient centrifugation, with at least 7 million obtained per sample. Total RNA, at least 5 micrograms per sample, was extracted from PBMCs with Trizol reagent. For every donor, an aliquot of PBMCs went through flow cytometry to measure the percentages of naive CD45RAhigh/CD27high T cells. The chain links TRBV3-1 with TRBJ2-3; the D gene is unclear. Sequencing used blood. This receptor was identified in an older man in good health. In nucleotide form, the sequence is TGTGCCAGCAGCCCCGAGGCTAATCGTGCTGGCATAGATACGCAGTATTTT. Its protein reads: CASSPEANRAGIDTQYF.